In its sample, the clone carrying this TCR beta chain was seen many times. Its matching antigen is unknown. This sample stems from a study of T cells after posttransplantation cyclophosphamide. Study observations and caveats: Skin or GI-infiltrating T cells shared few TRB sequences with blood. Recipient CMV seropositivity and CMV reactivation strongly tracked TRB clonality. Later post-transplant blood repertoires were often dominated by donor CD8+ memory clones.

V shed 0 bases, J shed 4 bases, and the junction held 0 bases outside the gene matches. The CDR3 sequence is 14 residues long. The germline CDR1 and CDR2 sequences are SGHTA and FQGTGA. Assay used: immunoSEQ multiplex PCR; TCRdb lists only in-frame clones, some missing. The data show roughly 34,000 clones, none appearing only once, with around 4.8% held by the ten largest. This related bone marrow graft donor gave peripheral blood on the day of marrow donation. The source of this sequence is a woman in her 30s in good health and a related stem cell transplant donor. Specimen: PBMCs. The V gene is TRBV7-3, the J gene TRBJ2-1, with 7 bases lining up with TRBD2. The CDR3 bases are TGTGCCAGCAGCTTAACGCGGGGGTACAATGAGCAGTTCTTC. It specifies CASSLTRGYNEQFF.